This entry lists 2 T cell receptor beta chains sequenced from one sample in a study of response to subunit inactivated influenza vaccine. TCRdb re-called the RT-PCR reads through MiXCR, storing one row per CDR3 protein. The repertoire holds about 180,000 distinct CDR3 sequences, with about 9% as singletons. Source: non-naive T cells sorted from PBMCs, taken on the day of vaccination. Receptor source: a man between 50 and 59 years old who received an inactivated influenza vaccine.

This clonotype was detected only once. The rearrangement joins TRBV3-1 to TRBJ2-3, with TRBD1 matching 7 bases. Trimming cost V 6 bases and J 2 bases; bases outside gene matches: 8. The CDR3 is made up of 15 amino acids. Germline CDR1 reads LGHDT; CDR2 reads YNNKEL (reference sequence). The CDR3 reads CASRHGTDTTDTQYF. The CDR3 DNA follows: TGTGCCAGCAGACACGGGACAGACACCACAGATACGCAGTATTTT.

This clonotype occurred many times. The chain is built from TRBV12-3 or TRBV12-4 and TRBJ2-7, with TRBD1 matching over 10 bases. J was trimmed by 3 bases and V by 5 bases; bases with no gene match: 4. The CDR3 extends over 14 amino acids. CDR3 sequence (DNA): TGTGCCAGCAGTCCCCGGACAGGGGGCTACGAGCAGTACTTC. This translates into CASSPRTGGYEQYF.